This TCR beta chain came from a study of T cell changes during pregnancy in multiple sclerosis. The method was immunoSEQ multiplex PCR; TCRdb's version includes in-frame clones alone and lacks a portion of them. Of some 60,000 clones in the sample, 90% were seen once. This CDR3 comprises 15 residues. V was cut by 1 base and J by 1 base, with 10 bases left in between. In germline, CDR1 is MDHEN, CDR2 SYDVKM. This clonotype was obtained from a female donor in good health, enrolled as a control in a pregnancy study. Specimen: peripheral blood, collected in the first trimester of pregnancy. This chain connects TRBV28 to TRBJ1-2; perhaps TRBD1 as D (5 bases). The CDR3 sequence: CASSLLAGINYGYTF. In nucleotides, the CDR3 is TGTGCCAGCAGTTTATTGGCAGGGATTAACTATGGCTACACCTTC.